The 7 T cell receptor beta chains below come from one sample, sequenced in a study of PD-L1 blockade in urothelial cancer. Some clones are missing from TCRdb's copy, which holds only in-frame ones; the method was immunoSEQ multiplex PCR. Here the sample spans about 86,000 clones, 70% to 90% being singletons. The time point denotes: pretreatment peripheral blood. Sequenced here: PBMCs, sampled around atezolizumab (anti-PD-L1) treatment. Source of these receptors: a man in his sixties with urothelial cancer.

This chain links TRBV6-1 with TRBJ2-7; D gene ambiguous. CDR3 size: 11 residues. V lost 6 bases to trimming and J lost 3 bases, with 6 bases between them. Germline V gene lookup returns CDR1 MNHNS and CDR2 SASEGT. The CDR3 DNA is TGTGCCAGCAGACAGAACTACGAGCAGTACTTC. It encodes CASRQNYEQYF.

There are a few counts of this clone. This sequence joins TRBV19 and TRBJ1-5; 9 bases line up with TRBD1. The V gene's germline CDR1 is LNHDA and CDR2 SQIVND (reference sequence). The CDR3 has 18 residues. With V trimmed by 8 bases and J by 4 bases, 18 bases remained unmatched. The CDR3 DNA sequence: TGTGCCAGTTTGAGGCATACACCGGGACAGGGCGGGAATCAGCCCCAGCATTTT. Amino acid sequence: CASLRHTPGQGGNQPQHF.

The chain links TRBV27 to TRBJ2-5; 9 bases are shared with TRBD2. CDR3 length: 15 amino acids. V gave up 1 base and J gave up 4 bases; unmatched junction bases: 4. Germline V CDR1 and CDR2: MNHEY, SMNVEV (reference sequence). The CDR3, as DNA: TGTGCCAGCAGTTTATATCCAGCGGGAGGAGAGACCCAGTACTTC. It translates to CASSLYPAGGETQYF.

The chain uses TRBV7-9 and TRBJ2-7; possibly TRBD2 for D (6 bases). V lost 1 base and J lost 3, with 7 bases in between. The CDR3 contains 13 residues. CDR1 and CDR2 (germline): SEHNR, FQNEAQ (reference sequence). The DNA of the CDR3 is TGTGCCAGCAGCTTAGGCGGGAACTACGAGCAGTACTTC. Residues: CASSLGGNYEQYF.

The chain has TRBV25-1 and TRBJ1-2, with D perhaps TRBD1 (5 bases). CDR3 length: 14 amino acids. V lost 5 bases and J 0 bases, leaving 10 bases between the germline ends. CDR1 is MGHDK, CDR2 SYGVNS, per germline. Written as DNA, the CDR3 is TGTGCCAGCAGTCCAGGGCTAGCTAACTATGGCTACACCTTC. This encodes CASSPGLANYGYTF.

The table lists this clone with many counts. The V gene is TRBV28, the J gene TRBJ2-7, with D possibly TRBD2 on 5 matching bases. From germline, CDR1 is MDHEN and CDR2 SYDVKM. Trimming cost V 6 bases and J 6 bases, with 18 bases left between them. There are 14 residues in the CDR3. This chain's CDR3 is CASSRPTSIGEQYF. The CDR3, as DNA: TGTGCCAGCAGCCGTCCCACTAGTATCGGCGAGCAGTACTTC.

The DNA for the CDR3 is TGTGCCAGCAACGACCTATCCCGCCAGGGAGGACTGTTTTTT. It codes for CASNDLSRQGGLFF. The gene calls are TRBV5-8 and TRBJ2-2, with D tentatively TRBD2 (6 bases). V lost 6 bases and J lost 14, with 23 bases in between. CDR1 and CDR2 from the germline V gene are SGHTS and YDEGEE. The CDR3 covers 14 residues.